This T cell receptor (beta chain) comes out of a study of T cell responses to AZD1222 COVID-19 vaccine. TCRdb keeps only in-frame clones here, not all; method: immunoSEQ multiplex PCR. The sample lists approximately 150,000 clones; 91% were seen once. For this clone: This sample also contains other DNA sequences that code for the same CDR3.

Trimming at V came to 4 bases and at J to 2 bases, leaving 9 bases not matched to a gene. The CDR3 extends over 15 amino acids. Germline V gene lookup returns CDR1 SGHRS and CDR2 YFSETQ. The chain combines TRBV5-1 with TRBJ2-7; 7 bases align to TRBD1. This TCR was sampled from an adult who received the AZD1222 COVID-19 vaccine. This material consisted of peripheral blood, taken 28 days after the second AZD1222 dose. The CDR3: CASSTGQGVPYEQYF. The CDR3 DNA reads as TGCGCCAGCAGCACGGGGCAGGGGGTCCCCTACGAGCAGTACTTC. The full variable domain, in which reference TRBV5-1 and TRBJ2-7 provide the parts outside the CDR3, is KAGVTQTPRYLIKTRGQQVTLSCSPISGHRSVSWYQQTPGQGLQFLFEYFSETQRNKGNFPGRFSGRQFSNSRSEMNVSTLELGDSALYLCASSTGQGVPYEQYFGPGTRLTVT.